Included here is one TCR beta chain sequence, with context. The data derive from a study of blood T cell repertoires in COVID-19. Study in general: Specimens from acute and convalescent COVID-19 originated in the United States, Italy and Spain. In each case, the material was cDNA or gDNA derived from T cells, B-cell-depleted T cells, or PBMCs.

Per the original data handling: Amplified reference gene primers provided the basis for estimating nucleated cell counts. Libraries were prepared by immunoSEQ multiplex PCR; TCRdb keeps only in-frame clonotypes and omits some of them. V, J and clone size derive from that table, while D and trimming were established from the DNA sequence. The sample consists of 130,000 to 150,000 clones, 80% to 85% of them appearing once. The TCR originated in a human donor in a cohort sampled during active COVID-19. The sequenced sample was peripheral blood.

CDR3 in DNA: TGTGCCAGCACACAGGGGTACTCTGGGGCCAACGTCCTGACTTTC. This sequence encodes CASTQGYSGANVLTF. The rearrangement links TRBV3-1 (or the pseudogene TRBV3-2) to TRBJ2-6; 7 bases are shared with TRBD1. The germline V gene has CDR1 LGHDT and CDR2 YNNKEL (reference sequence). The CDR3 loop spans 15 amino acids. The J segment lost 0 bases and the V segment lost 7 bases, leaving 3 bases of the junction unmatched.